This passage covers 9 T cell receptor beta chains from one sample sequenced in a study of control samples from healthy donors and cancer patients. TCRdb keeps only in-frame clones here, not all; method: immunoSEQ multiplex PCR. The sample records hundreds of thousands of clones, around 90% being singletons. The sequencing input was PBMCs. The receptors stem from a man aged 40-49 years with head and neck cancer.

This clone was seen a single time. The CDR3 nucleotides read TGTGCCAGCAGAAAATCCGGGACGGGCTACGAGCAGTACTTC. It codes for CASRKSGTGYEQYF. The chain links TRBV25-1 to TRBJ2-7; the D call may be TRBD1 or TRBD2 (5 bases each). Germline CDR1 is MGHDK and CDR2 is SYGVNS. Trimming took 6 bases from V and 3 from J, leaving 15 bases between them. This CDR3 is 14 amino acids long.

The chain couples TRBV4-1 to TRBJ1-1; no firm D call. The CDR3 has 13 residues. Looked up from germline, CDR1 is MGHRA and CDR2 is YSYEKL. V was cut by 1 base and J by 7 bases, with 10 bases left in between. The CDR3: CASSQVSVREAFF. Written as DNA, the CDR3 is TGCGCCAGCAGCCAAGTATCGGTACGTGAAGCTTTCTTT.

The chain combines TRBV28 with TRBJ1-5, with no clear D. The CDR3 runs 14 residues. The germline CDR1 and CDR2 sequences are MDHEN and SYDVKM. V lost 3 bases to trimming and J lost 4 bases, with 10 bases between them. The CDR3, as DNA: TGTGCCAGCAGTTTGGCGGCCGGGAATCAGCCCCAGCATTTT. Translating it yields CASSLAAGNQPQHF. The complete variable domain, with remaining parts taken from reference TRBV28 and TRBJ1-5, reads DVKVTQSSRYLVKRTGEKVFLECVQDMDHENMFWYRQDPGLGLRLIYFSYDVKMKEKGDIPEGYSVSREKKERFSLILESASTNQTSMYLCASSLAAGNQPQHFGDGTRLSIL.

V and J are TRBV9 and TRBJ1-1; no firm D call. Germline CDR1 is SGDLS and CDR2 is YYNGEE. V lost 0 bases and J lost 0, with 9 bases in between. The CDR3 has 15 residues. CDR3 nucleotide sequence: TGTGCCAGCAGCGTAGCTCCCAGTCTGAACACTGAAGCTTTCTTT. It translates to CASSVAPSLNTEAFF.

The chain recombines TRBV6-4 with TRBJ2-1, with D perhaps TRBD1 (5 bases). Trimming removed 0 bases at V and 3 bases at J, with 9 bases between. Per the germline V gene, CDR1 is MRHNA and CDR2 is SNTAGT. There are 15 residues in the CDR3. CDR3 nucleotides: TGTGCCAGCAGTGACTCGATAGGGGACTACAATGAGCAGTTCTTC. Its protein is CASSDSIGDYNEQFF.

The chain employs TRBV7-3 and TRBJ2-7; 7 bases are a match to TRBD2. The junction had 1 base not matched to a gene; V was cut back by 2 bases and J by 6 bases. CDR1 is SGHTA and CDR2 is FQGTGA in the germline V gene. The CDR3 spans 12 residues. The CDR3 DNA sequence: TGTGCCAGCAGCTTATCGGGGGGCGAGCAGTACTTC. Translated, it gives CASSLSGGEQYF. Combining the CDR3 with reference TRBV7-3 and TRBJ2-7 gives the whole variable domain GAGVSQTPSNKVTEKGKYVELRCDPISGHTALYWYRQSLGQGPEFLIYFQGTGAADDSGLPNDRFFAVRPEGSVSTLKIQRTERGDSAVYLCASSLSGGEQYFGPGTRLTVT.

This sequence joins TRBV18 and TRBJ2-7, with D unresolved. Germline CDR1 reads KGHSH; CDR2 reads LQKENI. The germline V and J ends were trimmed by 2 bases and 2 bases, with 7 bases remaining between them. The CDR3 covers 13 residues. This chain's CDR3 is CASSPITTYEQYF. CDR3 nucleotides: TGTGCCAGCTCACCAATAACAACCTACGAGCAGTACTTC.

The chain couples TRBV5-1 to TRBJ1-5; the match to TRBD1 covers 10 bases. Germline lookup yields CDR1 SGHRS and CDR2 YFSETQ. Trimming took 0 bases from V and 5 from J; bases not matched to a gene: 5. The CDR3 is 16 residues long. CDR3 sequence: CASSLGTGGTDQPQHF. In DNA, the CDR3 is TGCGCCAGCAGCTTGGGGACAGGGGGAACGGATCAGCCCCAGCATTTT.

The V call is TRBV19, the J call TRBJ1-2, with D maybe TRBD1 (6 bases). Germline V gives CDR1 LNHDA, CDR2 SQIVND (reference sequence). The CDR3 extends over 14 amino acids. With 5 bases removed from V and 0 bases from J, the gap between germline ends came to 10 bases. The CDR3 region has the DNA TGTGCCAGTAGTGGCGGACAGTCTAACTATGGCTACACCTTC. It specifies CASSGGQSNYGYTF.